This entry lists 15 T cell receptor beta chains sequenced from one sample in a study of T cells in women clearing cervical HPV infection. Sequenced by immunoSEQ multiplex PCR; TCRdb stores in-frame clones only, minus some. Its table records 20,000 to 25,000 clones. Sequenced input: blood buffy coat. These receptors were obtained from a woman between 18 and 69 years old with a cervical HPV16 infection that either progressed to CIN3+ or cleared (not recorded which).

For this clone: With the read ending 3 residues before the CDR3 end, the germline J gene is used to fill in that end. The chain recombines TRBV5-1 with TRBJ1-1; D gene unclear. Germline V gives CDR1 SGHRS, CDR2 YFSETQ. Trimming cost V 5 bases and J 0 bases, with 11 bases left between them. This CDR3 has 14 residues. CDR3 sequence: CASRRESVNTEAFF. Incomplete CDR3 DNA: TGCGCCAGCAGGCGGGAGTCGGTGAACACTGAA.

In regard to this clone: The DNA ends 3 residues before the CDR3 does, and the rest of the CDR3 is filled in from the germline J gene. V and J are TRBV6-2 or TRBV6-3 and TRBJ2-5, with D perhaps TRBD1 (6 bases). The CDR3 spans 16 residues. V dropped 4 bases and J dropped 4 bases, with 19 bases sitting between them. Germline CDR1 reads MNHEY; CDR2 reads SVGEGT. This chain's CDR3 is CASSSPTQGSSETQYF. Incomplete CDR3 DNA: TGTGCCAGCAGTTCCCCCACACAGGGCTCTTCAGAGACC.

A note on this clone: The sequence runs out 3 residues before the end of the CDR3; the remainder is reconstructed from the germline J gene. This chain joins TRBV19 and TRBJ1-3; D not resolved. This CDR3 comprises 12 residues. CDR1 and CDR2 (germline): LNHDA, SQIVND (reference sequence). Trimming pared 3 bases from V and 4 bases from J, leaving 4 bases between. The CDR3 here is CASSMAGNTIYF. The sequenced part of the CDR3 DNA is TGTGCCAGTAGTATGGCCGGAAACACC. The full variable domain, completed using reference TRBV19 and TRBJ1-3, is DGGITQSPKYLFRKEGQNVTLSCEQNLNHDAMYWYRQDPGQGLRLIYYSQIVNDFQKGDIAEGYSVSREKKESFPLTVTSAQKNPTAFYLCASSMAGNTIYFGEGSWLTVV.

A word on this clone: The CDR3 is cut off 3 residues early in the read; its end comes from the germline J gene. J is TRBJ1-2 and V is TRBV18; TRBD1 matches 9 bases. This CDR3 has 15 amino acids. Germline V CDR1 and CDR2: KGHSH, LQKENI. The covered CDR3 bases are TGTGCCAGCTCACCGACAGGGGGGCGGCGCGATACC. Residues: CASSPTGGRRDT. The CDR3 as a whole reads CASSPTGGRRDTYTF.

A note on this clone: Sequencing ends 3 residues short of the CDR3 end; the germline J gene provides the rest. The V and J genes are TRBV2 and TRBJ2-4, with 8 bases lining up with TRBD2. CDR3 size: 14 residues. Germline values: CDR1 SNHLY, CDR2 FYNNEI. CDR3 sequence: CASSLTGGFSGQYF. CDR3 DNA, as far as it was read: TGTGCCAGCAGCCTTACGGGGGGGTTTAGCGGT.

In regard to this clone: One end of the junction fails to match germline, which may point to a read error. The sequenced part of the CDR3 DNA is TGCGCCAGCAGCCTCATCCCGCCACGGGGTATAGGAGATACG. Translated: CASSLIPPRGIGDT. The CDR3 in its entirety is CASSLIPPRGIGDTQYF. The chain is built from TRBV4-2 and TRBJ2-3; possibly TRBD2 for D (5 bases). The read falls 3 residues short of the CDR3 end, and the missing part is taken from the germline J gene. This CDR3 is 17 amino acids long. Germline loops: CDR1 LGHNA, CDR2 YNFKEQ.

On this clone: Coverage ceases 3 residues before the CDR3 finishes, and the germline J gene fills in the end. The V and J genes are TRBV7-3 and TRBJ2-2, with D possibly TRBD2 on 6 matching bases. The CDR3 covers 15 residues. Germline CDR1 and CDR2: SGHTA and FQGTGA. The V and J ends lost 1 base and 3 bases respectively, with 9 bases between them. The chain's CDR3 is CASSLSGADTGELFF. Partial CDR3 DNA: TGTGCCAGCAGCTTAAGCGGGGCCGACACCGGGGAG. Supplemented by reference TRBV7-3 and TRBJ2-2, the full variable domain reads GAGVSQTPSNKVTEKGKYVELRCDPISGHTALYWYRQSLGQGPEFLIYFQGTGAADDSGLPNDRFFAVRPEGSVSTLKIQRTERGDSAVYLCASSLSGADTGELFFGEGSRLTVL.

Comment on this clone: The read terminates 3 residues before the CDR3 end, so the remaining end is supplied by the germline J gene. The chain combines TRBV7-2 with TRBJ2-1; 9 bases match TRBD2. The CDR3 is 15 amino acids. CDR1 and CDR2 (germline): SGHTA, FQGNSA. Germline trimming cut 4 bases from V and 4 bases from J; bases unmatched to any gene: 5. CDR3 bases read: TGTGCCAGCAGCTCACGCGGGAGGGGGTACAATGAG. Protein sequence: CASSSRGRGYNE. The whole CDR3 protein reads CASSSRGRGYNEQFF. The full variable domain, in which reference TRBV7-2 and TRBJ2-1 provide the parts outside the CDR3, is GAGVSQSPSNKVTEKGKDVELRCDPISGHTALYWYRQSLGQGLEFLIYFQGNSAPDKSGLPSDRFSAERTGGSVSTLTIQRTQQEDSAVYLCASSSRGRGYNEQFFGPGTRLTVL.

Comments on this clone: The read falls 3 residues short of the CDR3 end, and the missing part is taken from the germline J gene. The chain recombines TRBV5-1 with TRBJ1-6, with D tentatively TRBD1 (6 bases). Trimming took 4 bases from V and 8 from J, leaving 19 bases between them. There are 16 residues in the CDR3. Germline CDR1 reads SGHRS; CDR2 reads YFSETQ. The covered CDR3 bases are TGCGCCAGCAGCGTGACACACAGGGAAGGGGATTCACCC. Residues: CASSVTHREGDSP. The entire CDR3 is CASSVTHREGDSPLHF. The entire variable domain, with the rest obtained from reference TRBV5-1 and TRBJ1-6, is as follows: KAGVTQTPRYLIKTRGQQVTLSCSPISGHRSVSWYQQTPGQGLQFLFEYFSETQRNKGNFPGRFSGRQFSNSRSEMNVSTLELGDSALYLCASSVTHREGDSPLHFGNGTRLTVT.

Turning to this clone: With the read ending 3 residues before the CDR3 end, the germline J gene is used to fill in that end. The chain employs TRBV20-1 and TRBJ1-6; unclear D gene. This CDR3 spans 13 amino acids. Per germline, CDR1 DFQATT and CDR2 SNEGSKA (reference sequence). Trimming took off 6 bases at V and 0 bases at J, with 6 bases between the two ends. CDR3 bases read: TGCAGTGCCGACATCTCCTATAATTCACCC. As protein: CSADISYNSP. The entire CDR3 is CSADISYNSPLHF.

On this clone itself: The CDR3 end falls 3 residues outside the read, so it is completed with the germline J gene. J is TRBJ1-2 and V is TRBV5-4; 7 bases map to TRBD1. Germline CDR1 reads SGHNT; CDR2 reads YYREEE (reference sequence). This CDR3 comprises 13 residues. CDR3 bases read: TGTGCCAGCCGACCAGCAGGGGGAGAGACC. Amino acid sequence: CASRPAGGET. The full CDR3 sequence reads CASRPAGGETYTF.

A remark on this clone: The read terminates 3 residues before the CDR3 end, so the remaining end is supplied by the germline J gene. The rearrangement uses TRBV5-1 and TRBJ2-5; 8 nucleotides match TRBD1. CDR1 is SGHRS, CDR2 YFSETQ, per germline. The CDR3 totals 20 residues. The junction had 18 bases not matched to a gene; V was cut back by 0 bases and J by 2 bases. CDR3 DNA, as far as it was read: TGCGCCAGCAGCTTGGAGCAGGGGGCCTCTTCTAATAGAAGGCAAGAGACC. Its protein is CASSLEQGASSNRRQET. The CDR3 in full is CASSLEQGASSNRRQETQYF.

Concerning this clone: The read halts 3 residues ahead of the CDR3 end, with the missing end drawn from the germline J gene. The chain couples TRBV7-3 to TRBJ2-3; the match to TRBD2 covers 8 bases. The CDR3 loop spans 15 amino acids. Germline lookup yields CDR1 SGHTA and CDR2 FQGTGA. V was clipped by 6 bases and J by 6 bases; unmatched bases: 11. CDR3 DNA, as far as it was read: TGTGCCAGCAGGAAAGGAACTAGCGGCCTCGATACG. Translated: CASRKGTSGLDT. The full CDR3 protein reads CASRKGTSGLDTQYF.

To note about this clone: The read comes to an end 3 residues before the CDR3 does, leaving the germline J gene to fill in the end. The V call is TRBV29-1, the J call TRBJ1-1, with D unclear. This CDR3 spans 12 amino acids. Germline-derived CDR1 and CDR2 are SQVTM and ANQGSEA. V gave up 6 bases and J gave up 4 bases, with 12 bases separating them. The covered CDR3 bases are TGCAGCGTCTCAGACACCCTCACTGAA. Translation: CSVSDTLTE. The entire CDR3 is CSVSDTLTEAFF.

Comments on this clone: The read gets to within 3 residues of the CDR3 end, and the germline J gene fills in the rest. V gene TRBV7-2 combines with J gene TRBJ1-6; no clear D. The V end lost 1 base, the J end lost 7 bases, and 11 bases lay between the germline ends. This CDR3 has 15 amino acids. The germline gives CDR1 SGHTA, CDR2 FQGNSA. The covered CDR3 bases are TGTGCCAGCAGCTTAGTACCAGGTCTCAATTCACCC. This sequence encodes CASSLVPGLNSP. In full, the CDR3 is CASSLVPGLNSPLHF.